What follows is one T cell receptor beta chain and its context. TCRdb keeps only in-frame clones here, not all; method: immunoSEQ multiplex PCR. Among 540,000 or so clones listed, around nine tenths were seen once. The data belong to a study of blood T cell repertoires in COVID-19. Germline-derived CDR1 and CDR2 are LNHDA and SQIVND (reference sequence). Trimming pared 7 bases from V and 4 bases from J, leaving 13 bases between. The CDR3 contains 13 residues. The receptor was isolated from a woman aged 45 to 65 with COVID-19, enrolled during active disease. The rearrangement joins TRBV19 to TRBJ1-1; tentatively, D is TRBD1 (6 bases). Sequencing used peripheral blood. For the CDR3, the DNA is TGTGCCAGTAACATACAGGGATCCACTGAAGCTTTCTTT. Its translation is CASNIQGSTEAFF.